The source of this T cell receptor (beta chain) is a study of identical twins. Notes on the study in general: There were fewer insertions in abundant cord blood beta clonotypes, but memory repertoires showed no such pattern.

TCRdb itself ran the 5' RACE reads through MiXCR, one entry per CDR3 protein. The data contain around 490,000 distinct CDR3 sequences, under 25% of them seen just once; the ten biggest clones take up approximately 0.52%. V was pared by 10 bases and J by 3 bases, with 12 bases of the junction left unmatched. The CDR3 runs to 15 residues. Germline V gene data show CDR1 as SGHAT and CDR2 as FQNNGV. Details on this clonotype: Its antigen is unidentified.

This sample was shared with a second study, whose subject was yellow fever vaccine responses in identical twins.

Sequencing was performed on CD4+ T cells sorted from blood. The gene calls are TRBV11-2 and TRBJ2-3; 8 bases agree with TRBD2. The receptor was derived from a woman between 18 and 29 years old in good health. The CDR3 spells CATTSGGRETDTQYF. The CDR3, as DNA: TGTGCCACCACCAGCGGGGGCAGGGAAACAGATACGCAGTATTTT.